The rows below give T cell receptor beta chains drawn from one sample of a study of cytomegalovirus exposure and HLA in healthy donors. Assay: immunoSEQ multiplex PCR; the TCRdb copy retains only in-frame clones and omits some. The table shows about 200,000 clones, with around 77% occurring only once. The specimen sequenced was PBMCs. These receptors originate from a woman aged 25 to 39 in good health and CMV-seronegative. Both conserved end residues are part of each CDR3. Fields, in order: V gene, clone size, J gene, D gene, CDR3 protein, CDR3 DNA. D genes are given only for firm matches. Clone sizes are given selectively: once, few, many, or a class where the clone is expanded.

TRBV6-5,once,TRBJ2-1,.,CASSTVGEPYNEQFF,TGTGCCAGCAGTACGGTAGGGGAACCCTACAATGAGCAGTTCTTC
TRBV30,.,TRBJ2-7,TRBD1,CASTPGTGGRVYEQYF,TGTGCCTCGACGCCCGGAACAGGGGGTCGAGTCTACGAGCAGTACTTC
TRBV6-1,once,TRBJ2-7,TRBD2,CASSALRPGLAGEAYEQYF,TGTGCCAGCAGTGCATTAAGACCGGGACTAGCGGGAGAAGCTTACGAGCAGTACTTC
TRBV5-4,.,TRBJ2-2,TRBD2,CASSNSGGLTGELFF,TGTGCCAGCAGCAATAGCGGGGGCTTGACCGGGGAGCTGTTTTTT
TRBV4-2,.,TRBJ2-7,.,CASEGNTYEQYF,TGTGCCAGCGAGGGAAATACCTACGAGCAGTACTTC
TRBV13,.,TRBJ2-2,TRBD1,CASSVRQGVGTGELFF,TGTGCCAGCAGCGTTAGACAGGGTGTGGGCACCGGGGAGCTGTTTTTT
TRBV29-1,.,TRBJ1-1,TRBD1,CSADRAADTEAFF,TGCAGCGCAGACAGGGCGGCGGACACTGAAGCTTTCTTT
TRBV5-8,once,TRBJ2-7,.,CASSLRQRPYEQYF,TGTGCCAGCAGCTTACGACAACGACCCTACGAGCAGTACTTC
TRBV27,once,TRBJ1-4,TRBD1,CASSIQGASEKLFF,TGTGCCAGCAGTATACAGGGGGCCAGTGAAAAACTGTTTTTT
TRBV6-1,.,TRBJ1-2,.,CASSMQLDYGYPF,TGTGCCAGCAGTATGCAGCTAGATTATGGCTACCCCTTC
TRBV11-3,.,TRBJ2-1,TRBD1,CASGQGPGNEQFF,TGTGCCAGCGGACAGGGGCCAGGCAATGAGCAGTTCTTC
TRBV5-4,.,TRBJ2-2,TRBD1,CASSTRPTPGQGAGELFF,TGTGCCAGCAGCACCCGACCGACCCCGGGACAGGGTGCCGGGGAGCTGTTTTTT
TRBV30,.,TRBJ1-6,.,CAGGTLNNSPLHF,TGTGCCGGCGGGACTCTTAATAATTCACCCCTCCACTTT
TRBV6-1,.,TRBJ1-3,.,CASSEWSGGNTIYF,TGTGCCAGCAGTGAATGGTCAGGAGGAAACACCATATATTTT
TRBV7-9,.,TRBJ1-3,.,CASAHRMGFSAGNTIYF,TGTGCCAGCGCCCACCGCATGGGTTTTAGCGCTGGAAACACCATATATTTT
TRBV28,.,TRBJ1-5,.,CASSLTGWNQPQHF,TGTGCCAGCAGTTTAACGGGGTGGAACCAGCCCCAGCATTTT
TRBV2,few,TRBJ2-2,.,CASLGQGRNTGELFF,TGTGCCAGTCTCGGGCAGGGGAGGAACACCGGGGAGCTGTTTTTT
TRBV7-2,.,TRBJ2-5,TRBD2,CASSPGLAGYQETQYF,TGTGCCAGCAGCCCAGGACTAGCGGGATACCAAGAGACCCAGTACTTC
TRBV30,.,TRBJ2-3,TRBD1,CACTGGPTDTQYF,TGTGCCTGTACAGGGGGCCCCACAGATACGCAGTATTTT
TRBV19,.,TRBJ2-6,.,CATRPGTRTGANVLTF,TGTGCCACGCGGCCCGGGACTCGCACTGGGGCCAACGTCCTGACTTTC
TRBV27,.,TRBJ2-7,TRBD2,CASSSIPGPARPGGLYEQYF,TGTGCCAGCAGTTCGATACCCGGTCCGGCCCGACCGGGGGGACTCTACGAGCAGTACTTC
TRBV19,.,TRBJ2-7,TRBD2,CASSRTSGPAYEQYF,TGTGCCAGTAGTAGAACTAGCGGGCCCGCCTACGAGCAGTACTTC
TRBV30,once,TRBJ2-7,TRBD1,CAWSVLVTGGHEQYF,TGTGCCTGGAGTGTACTAGTGACAGGGGGCCACGAGCAGTACTTC
TRBV5-1,.,TRBJ2-1,.,CASSLSAGLSYNEQFF,TGCGCCAGCAGCTTGTCTGCGGGCCTGTCCTACAATGAGCAGTTCTTC
TRBV7-3,.,TRBJ2-7,.,CASSLGYGTYEQYF,TGTGCCAGCAGCTTAGGTTACGGTACCTACGAGCAGTACTTC
TRBV29-1,.,TRBJ2-7,.,CSVSQRSRGEQYF,TGCAGCGTTTCCCAGCGGTCCCGAGGCGAGCAGTACTTC
TRBV7-9,.,TRBJ1-2,.,CASNPTEEDISNGYTF,TGTGCCAGCAACCCGACCGAAGAGGACATATCTAATGGCTACACCTTC
TRBV6-6,few,TRBJ1-6,.,CASNWANSYNSPLHF,TGTGCCAGCAACTGGGCAAACTCCTATAATTCACCCCTCCACTTT
TRBV23-1,.,TRBJ1-5,TRBD1,CASSQSNRDRGNQPQHF,TGCGCCAGCAGTCAATCCAACCGGGACAGGGGTAATCAGCCCCAGCATTTT
TRBV19,.,TRBJ2-1,.,CASSILGEATDEQFF,TGTGCCAGTAGTATTCTCGGTGAAGCCACAGATGAGCAGTTCTTC
TRBV28,.,TRBJ2-6,.,CASSGGGGANVLTF,TGTGCCAGCAGTGGGGGGGGCGGGGCCAACGTCCTGACTTTC
TRBV6-1,.,TRBJ2-7,.,CASCGSYYEQYF,TGTGCCAGCTGTGGGTCCTACTACGAGCAGTACTTC
TRBV30,.,TRBJ2-1,.,CAWSVLLRGNEQFF,TGTGCCTGGAGTGTACTGTTACGGGGTAATGAGCAGTTCTTC
TRBV19,.,TRBJ1-4,TRBD1,CASASGTANEKLFF,TGTGCCAGTGCCTCGGGGACAGCTAATGAAAAACTGTTTTTT
TRBV28,.,TRBJ2-7,.,CASSLEGHHEQYF,TGTGCCAGCAGTTTAGAGGGCCACCACGAGCAGTACTTC
TRBV4-1,.,TRBJ2-2,.,CASSQPTNTGELFF,TGCGCCAGCAGCCAACCCACTAACACCGGGGAGCTGTTTTTT
TRBV5-1,few,TRBJ1-4,.,CASSLGTGGAEKLFF,TGCGCCAGCAGCTTGGGAACAGGCGGAGCTGAAAAACTGTTTTTT
TRBV7-9,.,TRBJ1-2,.,CASSLGTGTNYGYPF,TGTGCCAGCAGCTTAGGTACAGGTACCAACTATGGCTACCCCTTC
TRBV5-1,few,TRBJ2-2,.,CASSPGLITGELFF,TGCGCCAGCAGCCCGGGACTGATCACCGGGGAGCTGTTTTTT
TRBV4-1,.,TRBJ1-1,TRBD1,CASSQVGRGRIRPHTEAFF,TGCGCCAGCAGCCAAGTGGGCAGGGGGCGCATTCGCCCCCACACTGAAGCTTTCTTT
TRBV27,.,TRBJ2-3,TRBD2,CASSLGAGGPKDF,TGTGCCAGCAGTTTAGGAGCGGGAGGGCCCAAGGACTTT
TRBV7-9,.,TRBJ2-7,.,CASSLPSSYEQYF,TGTGCCAGCAGCTTACCGAGCTCCTACGAGCAGTACTTC
TRBV4-1,.,TRBJ1-4,.,CASSQEGRINEKLFF,TGCGCCAGCAGCCAAGAAGGCAGGATAAATGAAAAACTGTTTTTT
TRBV10-3,.,TRBJ1-5,TRBD1,CAISPTGDNQPQHF,TGTGCCATCAGCCCGACAGGGGACAATCAGCCCCAGCATTTT
TRBV28,few,TRBJ2-1,TRBD2,CASSLGLAGGEQFF,TGTGCCAGCAGCCTGGGACTAGCGGGAGGTGAGCAGTTCTTC
TRBV18,.,TRBJ1-2,.,CASSPVEIYGYTF,TGTGCCAGCTCACCAGTGGAGATCTATGGCTACACCTTC
TRBV29-1,.,TRBJ1-1,TRBD1,CSVMGQGASSTEAFF,TGCAGCGTTATGGGACAGGGGGCTTCGAGCACTGAAGCTTTCTTT
TRBV4-1,.,TRBJ1-2,TRBD1,CASSHPQGDYGYTF,TGCGCCAGCAGCCACCCACAGGGGGATTATGGCTACACCTTC
TRBV19,.,TRBJ2-7,TRBD2,CASSPSGLAGPRYEQYF,TGTGCCAGTAGTCCTTCGGGACTAGCGGGACCCCGCTACGAGCAGTACTTC
TRBV25-1,.,TRBJ2-5,.,CASSDLAVETQYF,TGTGCCAGCAGTGACCTGGCGGTAGAGACCCAGTACTTC
TRBV5-1,.,TRBJ1-2,TRBD1,CASGPTGTGGDGYTF,TGCGCCAGCGGACCTACCGGGACAGGGGGAGACGGCTACACCTTC
TRBV27,.,TRBJ1-5,.,CASRRGGSNQPQHF,TGTGCCAGCAGAAGAGGCGGTAGCAATCAGCCCCAGCATTTT
TRBV6-6,.,TRBJ2-1,.,CASRVLYGEQFF,TGTGCCAGCAGAGTCCTTTACGGTGAGCAGTTCTTC
TRBV10-3,.,TRBJ1-2,TRBD1,CAISDPGGTNYGYTF,TGTGCCATCAGTGACCCAGGGGGAACTAACTATGGCTACACCTTC
TRBV2,.,TRBJ1-3,TRBD1,CASSGTVDGNTIYF,TGTGCCAGCAGCGGGACAGTTGATGGAAACACCATATATTTT
TRBV7-8,.,TRBJ1-1,.,CASSLSLPGNTEAFF,TGTGCCAGCAGCTTAAGCCTCCCCGGGAACACTGAAGCTTTCTTT
TRBV7-8,.,TRBJ2-5,TRBD2,CASTHRGGKETQYF,TGTGCCAGCACCCACCGGGGGGGTAAAGAGACCCAGTACTTC